Here is one T cell receptor beta chain with its context. The antigen is unknown. These data come from a study of T cells in Graves' hyperthyroidism and ophthalmopathy. Study-level findings and limits: Ophthalmopathy was predicted by the model a median of approximately 6.6 months ahead of onset. Ophthalmopathy and stable hyperthyroidism were told apart by a 13 V-J model. In the blood, most expanded thyroid clonotypes above 0.001 appeared as well.

Germline V gene data show CDR1 as SSHAT and CDR2 as FNYEAQ (reference sequence). The CDR3 has 13 residues. Amplified TCR beta CDR3 regions came from RNA transcripts. Researchers ran a first-round RT-PCR on the TCR CDR3 using the HTBI primer set. TCRdb passed the multiplex PCR reads through MiXCR, listing each CDR3 protein once. This table has roughly 500,000 distinct CDR3 sequences, around 43% appearing once. Used for diagnoses were clinical symptoms, serum thyroxine and TRAb, thyroid ultrasound and orbital computed tomography. The clonotype comes from an adult woman with Graves' disease, either hyperthyroidism or ophthalmopathy (not recorded which). Material for sequencing was peripheral blood or thyroid tissue (not recorded which). This sequence joins TRBV7-7 and TRBJ2-1; D perhaps matches TRBD1 (5 bases). CDR3 region: CASLYGHPNEQFF. The CDR3, as DNA: TGTGCTAGCCTCTATGGACATCCCAATGAGCAGTTCTTC.